A single sample is the source of the 5 T cell receptor beta chains below, sequenced in a study of blood T cell repertoires in COVID-19. Measured with immunoSEQ multiplex PCR; TCRdb has only the in-frame clones, and not every one. This sample has 100,000 to 120,000 clones; approximately 85% occur once, and the top ten carry roughly 4%. The sample was peripheral blood. The receptor source for this set is a man aged 45-60 years with acute or convalescent COVID-19.

The chain carries TRBV30 and TRBJ2-1, with D possibly matching TRBD2 (7 bases). Germline values: CDR1 GTSNPN, CDR2 SVGIG (reference sequence). The CDR3 contains 13 residues. V was cut by 0 bases and J by 9 bases, with 12 bases left in between. In DNA, the CDR3 is TGTGCCTGGAGTGTAAACAGGGAGGGTGAGCAGTTCTTC. It translates to CAWSVNREGEQFF.

The V and J genes are TRBV19 and TRBJ2-2; D is perhaps TRBD2 (6 bases). CDR1 is LNHDA, CDR2 SQIVND, per germline (reference sequence). The V end was cut by 4 bases, the J end by 0 bases, with 12 bases between. This CDR3 comprises 16 residues. The CDR3: CASSTSGGTNTGELFF. CDR3 nucleotide sequence: TGTGCCAGTAGTACGTCCGGGGGAACGAACACCGGGGAGCTGTTTTTT.

The table lists this clone with a count of one. The V and J genes are TRBV5-1 and TRBJ2-7; 9 bases fit TRBD1. The CDR3 is 15 residues long. CDR1 and CDR2 from the germline V gene are SGHRS and YFSETQ. V lost 4 bases, J lost 2 bases, and 7 bases stayed unmatched. CDR3 sequence reads: CASSAGQGWPYEQYF. DNA of the CDR3: TGCGCCAGCAGCGCTGGACAGGGGTGGCCCTACGAGCAGTACTTC.

The V call is TRBV16, the J call TRBJ1-2; the D gene is possibly TRBD1 (5 bases). This CDR3 has 15 amino acids. Deletions cut 3 bases from V and 4 bases from J, with 15 bases between. CDR1 is KGHSY, CDR2 FQNENV, per germline. The DNA of the CDR3 is TGTGCCAGCAGCCATTCTGCAGGGCGAATCTATGGCTACACCTTC. As protein: CASSHSAGRIYGYTF.

The J gene is TRBJ1-2, the V gene TRBV11-2, with TRBD1 matching over 8 bases. The CDR3 has 14 amino acids. CDR1 is SGHAT and CDR2 is FQNNGV in the germline V gene. Germline trimming cut 7 bases from V and 7 bases from J; bases unmatched to any gene: 11. The CDR3 bases are TGTGCCAGCACCTACAGGGGGGACGTGGCTGGCTACACCTTC. This encodes CASTYRGDVAGYTF.